A selection of T cell receptor beta chains follows, all from one sample in a study of vaccination effects on CD4 cells after COVID-19. Only in-frame clones appear in the TCRdb table, and some are missing; sequencing was by immunoSEQ multiplex PCR. The sample shows about 66,000 clones, roughly 80% of them seen only once. Their cognate antigens are unknown. This specimen was CD4+ T cells from PBMCs cultured without peptide, taken after COVID-19 vaccination. These TCRs come from a human donor who received a COVID-19 vaccine. Both conserved end residues are part of each CDR3. The order of the fields is V gene, J gene, D gene, CDR3 DNA, CDR3 protein. A D gene is named only where the DNA matches it firmly.

V: TRBV4-3
J: TRBJ2-2
D: TRBD1
DNA: TGCGCCAGCAGCCGCCAAGGGGGCGCGAACACCGGGGAGCTGTTTTTT
CDR3: CASSRQGGANTGELFF

V: TRBV7-9
J: TRBJ1-2
D: NA
DNA: TGTGCCAGCAGCCAAAATACTGCTTTTAACTATGGCTACACCTTC
CDR3: CASSQNTAFNYGYTF

V: TRBV7-9
J: TRBJ1-5
D: NA
DNA: TGTGCCAGCAGCCATCCCCTGGGGGCAGGTAATCAGCCCCAGCATTTT
CDR3: CASSHPLGAGNQPQHF

V: TRBV5-1
J: TRBJ1-6
D: TRBD1
DNA: TGCGCCAGCAGCTTGTACACCACAGGGGTAAATTCACCCCTCCACTTT
CDR3: CASSLYTTGVNSPLHF

V: TRBV7-2
J: TRBJ2-1
D: NA
DNA: TGTGCCAGCAGCTTAGCAAGGCATGAGCAGTTCTTC
CDR3: CASSLARHEQFF

V: TRBV6-1
J: TRBJ1-1
D: NA
DNA: TGTGCCAGCAGTGATACGGGGGCCTGGAACACTGAAGCTTTCTTT
CDR3: CASSDTGAWNTEAFF

V: TRBV19
J: TRBJ1-5
D: NA
DNA: TGTGCCAGTAGTAAACCGGGAGCCACTAGCAATCAGCCCCAGCATTTT
CDR3: CASSKPGATSNQPQHF

V: TRBV13
J: TRBJ2-3
D: TRBD2
DNA: TGTGCCAGCACGACTAGCGGGGGGTCTAGCACAGATACGCAGTATTTT
CDR3: CASTTSGGSSTDTQYF

V: TRBV7-3
J: TRBJ1-2
D: NA
DNA: TGTGCCAGCAGCCCAAGGAAGGGTGAAGGCACCTTC
CDR3: CASSPRKGEGTF

V: TRBV27
J: TRBJ2-1
D: NA
DNA: TGTGCCAGCAGCACCCCGCATTCCTACAATGAGCAGTTCTTC
CDR3: CASSTPHSYNEQFF

V: TRBV29-1
J: TRBJ2-5
D: NA
DNA: TGCAGCGTTGACCCCCACGGAGAGACCCAGTACTTC
CDR3: CSVDPHGETQYF

V: TRBV7-3
J: TRBJ2-6
D: NA
DNA: TGTGCCAGCAGCACGGGACGCCCGGGCAATACTGGGGCCAACGTCCTGACTTTC
CDR3: CASSTGRPGNTGANVLTF